These 9 T cell receptor beta chains were all obtained from the same sample, sequenced in a study of blood T cell repertoires in COVID-19. Method: immunoSEQ multiplex PCR; TCRdb's copy keeps in-frame clones and lacks some. The sample holds 150,000 to 200,000 clones; approximately 80% are singletons and the top ten take approximately 14%. Sequenced: peripheral blood. These receptors came from a woman between 65 and 79 years old with COVID-19, enrolled during active disease.

The CDR3 nucleotides are TGTGCCACCAGTGTCTCGGACAGGGGGCGGGAGACCCAGTACTTC. Protein sequence: CATSVSDRGRETQYF. The chain joins TRBV24-1 to TRBJ2-5, with 11 bases identical to TRBD1. The CDR3 totals 15 residues. CDR1 and CDR2 from the germline V gene are KGHDR and SFDVKD. The trim removed 5 bases at V and 5 bases at J, leaving 6 bases unmatched.

This sequence joins TRBV28 and TRBJ2-7; 12 bases are a match to TRBD1. The germline gives CDR1 MDHEN, CDR2 SYDVKM. CDR3 size: 16 residues. The V and J ends lost 6 bases and 0 bases, in that order; junction bases with no gene match: 6. CDR3 DNA: TGTGCCAGCAGCCGGGAGGGACAGGGGGCCTCCTACGAGCAGTACTTC. Residues: CASSREGQGASYEQYF.

V usage is TRBV5-6 and J usage is TRBJ2-1; a possible D gene is TRBD2 (5 bases). This CDR3 has 13 amino acids. The V gene's germline CDR1 is SGHDT and CDR2 YYEEEE. Trimming removed 2 bases at V and 7 bases at J, with 10 bases between. CDR3 coding DNA: TGTGCCAGCAGCTTTTCGGGGTTAAATGAGCAGTTCTTC. It translates to CASSFSGLNEQFF.

The chain uses TRBV3-1 (or the pseudogene TRBV3-2) and TRBJ1-2, with TRBD1 matching over 7 bases. V lost 8 bases, J lost 3 bases, and 3 bases stayed unmatched. Germline V lookup: CDR1 LGHDT, CDR2 YNNKEL (reference sequence). The CDR3 has 12 amino acids. CDR3 nucleotides: TGTGCCAGCGGGGGACAGTACTATGGCTACACCTTC. It is translated as CASGGQYYGYTF.

The V and J genes are TRBV6-1 and TRBJ2-7; D is perhaps TRBD2 (7 bases). The CDR3 runs 14 residues. V was clipped by 3 bases and J by 2 bases, with 11 bases between them. CDR1 MNHNS and CDR2 SASEGT come from the germline V gene. DNA for the CDR3: TGTGCCAGCAGTGAGGGGGGGCTGACCTACGAGCAGTACGTC. Amino acids: CASSEGGLTYEQYV.

The chain carries TRBV6-2 or TRBV6-3 and TRBJ2-1; 10 bases line up with TRBD2. J gave up 9 bases and V 2 bases, and 4 bases lay outside the gene matches. The CDR3 spans 14 residues. CDR1 MNHEY and CDR2 SVGEGT come from the germline V gene. In nucleotides, the CDR3 is TGTGCCAGCAGTTACAGCGGGAGGGAGGGTGAGCAGTTCTTC. It yields the protein CASSYSGREGEQFF.

The CDR3 DNA follows: TGTGCCAGCGGAGACTCCGGGACTAGGGGTGTGGGTGAGCAGTTCTTC. Translating gives CASGDSGTRGVGEQFF. The chain joins TRBV28 to TRBJ2-1; 8 bases align to TRBD2. The CDR3 covers 16 residues. V was pared by 8 bases and J by 9 bases, with 18 bases of the junction left unmatched. Germline V gene data show CDR1 as MDHEN and CDR2 as SYDVKM.

In DNA, the CDR3 is TGTGCCAGCAGTGACGAGGACAGATATGGCTACACCTTC. It specifies CASSDEDRYGYTF. The rearrangement uses TRBV6-1 and TRBJ1-2; tentatively, D is TRBD1 (6 bases). This CDR3 region has 13 residues. Germline V gene data show CDR1 as MNHNS and CDR2 as SASEGT. Between the trimmed V and J ends, which lost 3 bases and 5 bases, there was a span of 10 bases.

This chain connects TRBV6-5 to TRBJ1-1, with D unclear. The V and J ends lost 5 bases and 5 bases respectively, with 12 bases between them. The CDR3 is made up of 13 amino acids. The V gene's germline CDR1 is MNHEY and CDR2 SVGAGI. The CDR3 sequence: CASSPWAGTEAFF. CDR3 nucleotides: TGTGCCAGCAGTCCCTGGGCGGGGACTGAAGCTTTCTTT.